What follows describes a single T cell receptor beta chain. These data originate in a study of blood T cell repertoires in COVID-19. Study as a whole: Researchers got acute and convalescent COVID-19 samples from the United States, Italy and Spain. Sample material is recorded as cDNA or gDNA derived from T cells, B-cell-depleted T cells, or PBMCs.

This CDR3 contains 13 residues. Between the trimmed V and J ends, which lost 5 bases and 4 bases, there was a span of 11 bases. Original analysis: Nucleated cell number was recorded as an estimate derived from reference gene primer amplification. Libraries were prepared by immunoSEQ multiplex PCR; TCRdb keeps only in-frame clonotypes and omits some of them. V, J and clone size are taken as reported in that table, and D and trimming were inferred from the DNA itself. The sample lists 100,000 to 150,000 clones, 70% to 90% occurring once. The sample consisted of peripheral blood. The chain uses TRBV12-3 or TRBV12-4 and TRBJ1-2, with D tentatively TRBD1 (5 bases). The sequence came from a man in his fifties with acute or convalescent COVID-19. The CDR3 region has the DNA TGTGCCAGCAGTCCAGGGTTGCGCTATGGCTACACCTTC. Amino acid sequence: CASSPGLRYGYTF.